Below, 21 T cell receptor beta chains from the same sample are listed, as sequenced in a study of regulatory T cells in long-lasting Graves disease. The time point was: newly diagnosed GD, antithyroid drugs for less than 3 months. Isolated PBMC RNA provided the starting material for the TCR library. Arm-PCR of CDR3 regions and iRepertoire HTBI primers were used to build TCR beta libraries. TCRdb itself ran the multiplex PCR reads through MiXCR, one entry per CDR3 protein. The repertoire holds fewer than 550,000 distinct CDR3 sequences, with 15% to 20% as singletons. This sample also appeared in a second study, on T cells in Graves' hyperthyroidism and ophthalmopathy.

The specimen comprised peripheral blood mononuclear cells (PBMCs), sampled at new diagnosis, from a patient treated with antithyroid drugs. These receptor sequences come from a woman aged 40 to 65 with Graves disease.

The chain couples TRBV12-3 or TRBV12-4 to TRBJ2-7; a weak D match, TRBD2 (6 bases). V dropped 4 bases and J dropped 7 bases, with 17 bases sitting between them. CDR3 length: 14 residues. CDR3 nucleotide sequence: TGTGCCAGCAGTTGGGGGGTTCCGTCGGGGGAGCAGTACTTC. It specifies CASSWGVPSGEQYF.

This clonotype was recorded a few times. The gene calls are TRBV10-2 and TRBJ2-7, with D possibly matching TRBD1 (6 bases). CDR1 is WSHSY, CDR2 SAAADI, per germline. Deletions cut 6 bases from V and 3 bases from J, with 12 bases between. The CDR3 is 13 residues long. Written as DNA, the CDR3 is TGCGCCAGCAGAGAACCAGGGGTCTACGAGCAGTACTTC. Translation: CASREPGVYEQYF.

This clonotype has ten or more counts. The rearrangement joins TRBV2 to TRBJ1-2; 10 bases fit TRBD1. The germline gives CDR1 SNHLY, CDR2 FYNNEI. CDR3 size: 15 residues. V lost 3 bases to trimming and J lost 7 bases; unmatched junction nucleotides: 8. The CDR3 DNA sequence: TGTGCCAGCAGTGACCCCGGGACAGGGGCGTTTGGCTACACCTTC. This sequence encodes CASSDPGTGAFGYTF.

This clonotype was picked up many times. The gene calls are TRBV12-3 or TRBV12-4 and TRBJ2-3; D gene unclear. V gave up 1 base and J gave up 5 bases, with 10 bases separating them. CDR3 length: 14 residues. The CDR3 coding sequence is TGTGCCAGCAGTTTAGGGATAGTGGGAGATACGCAGTATTTT. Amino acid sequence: CASSLGIVGDTQYF.

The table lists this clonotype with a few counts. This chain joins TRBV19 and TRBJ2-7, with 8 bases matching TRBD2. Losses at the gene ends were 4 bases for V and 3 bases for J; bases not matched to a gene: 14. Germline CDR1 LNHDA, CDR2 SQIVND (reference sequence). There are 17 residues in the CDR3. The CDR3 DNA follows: TGTGCCAGTAGTACCTCAGCGGGGGACGCTTTTGGCTACGAGCAGTACTTC. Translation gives CASSTSAGDAFGYEQYF.

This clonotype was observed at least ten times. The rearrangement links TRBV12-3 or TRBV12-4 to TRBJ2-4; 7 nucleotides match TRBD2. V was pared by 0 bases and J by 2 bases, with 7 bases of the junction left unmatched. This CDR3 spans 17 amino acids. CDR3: CASSLARTRSTKNIQYF. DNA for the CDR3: TGTGCCAGCAGTTTAGCGCGGACTAGGAGCACCAAAAACATTCAGTACTTC.

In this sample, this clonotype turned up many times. CDR3 nucleotides: TGCAGTGCTAGAGATGGGTCGGGCTGGGACACTGAAGCTTTCTTT. It specifies CSARDGSGWDTEAFF. The V gene is TRBV20-1, the J gene TRBJ1-1; no reliable D call. Germline CDR1 and CDR2: DFQATT and SNEGSKA (reference sequence). V was cut by 0 bases and J by 3 bases, with 14 bases left in between. This CDR3 has 15 residues.

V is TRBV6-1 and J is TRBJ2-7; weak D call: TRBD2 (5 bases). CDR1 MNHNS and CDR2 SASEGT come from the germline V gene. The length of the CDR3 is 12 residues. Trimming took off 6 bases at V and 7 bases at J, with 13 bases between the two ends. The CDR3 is CASSLPRGEQYF. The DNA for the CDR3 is TGTGCCAGCAGCCTGCCCAGAGGGGAGCAGTACTTC.

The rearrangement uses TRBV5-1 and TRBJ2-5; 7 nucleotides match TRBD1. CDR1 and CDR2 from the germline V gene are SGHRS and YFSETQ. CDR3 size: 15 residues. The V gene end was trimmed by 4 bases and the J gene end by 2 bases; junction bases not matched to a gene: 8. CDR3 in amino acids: CASSNSGTAQETQYF. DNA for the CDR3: TGCGCCAGCAGCAACTCCGGGACAGCTCAAGAGACCCAGTACTTC.

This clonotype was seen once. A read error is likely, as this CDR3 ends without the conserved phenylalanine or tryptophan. CDR3 DNA sequence: TGTGCCGGCAGCCCCAGAGGGGCGGCCACTGAAGCTTTCCTT. Protein: CAGSPRGAATEAFL. V usage is TRBV3-1 and J usage is TRBJ1-1, with a weak D call TRBD1 (5 bases). Germline CDR1 is LGHDT and CDR2 is YNNKEL (reference sequence). This CDR3 has 14 residues.

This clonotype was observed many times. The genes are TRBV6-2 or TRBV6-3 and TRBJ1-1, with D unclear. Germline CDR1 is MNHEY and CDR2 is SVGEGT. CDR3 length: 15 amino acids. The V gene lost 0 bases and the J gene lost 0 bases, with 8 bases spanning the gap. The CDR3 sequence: CASSYSFNMNTEAFF. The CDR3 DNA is TGTGCCAGCAGTTACTCGTTTAACATGAACACTGAAGCTTTCTTT.

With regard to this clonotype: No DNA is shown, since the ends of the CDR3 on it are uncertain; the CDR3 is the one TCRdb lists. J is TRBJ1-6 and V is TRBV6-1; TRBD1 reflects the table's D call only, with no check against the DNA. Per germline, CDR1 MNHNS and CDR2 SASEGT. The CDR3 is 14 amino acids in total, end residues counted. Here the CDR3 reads CASTSGGVDSPLHF.

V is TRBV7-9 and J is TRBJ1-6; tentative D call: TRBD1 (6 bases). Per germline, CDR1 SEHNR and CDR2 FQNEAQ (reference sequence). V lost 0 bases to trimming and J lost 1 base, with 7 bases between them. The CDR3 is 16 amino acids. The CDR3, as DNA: TGTGCCAGCAGCTTAGCGGGACAATCCTATAATTCACCCCTCCACTTT. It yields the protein CASSLAGQSYNSPLHF. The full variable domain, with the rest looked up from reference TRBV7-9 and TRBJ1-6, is DTGVSQNPRHKITKRGQNVTFRCDPISEHNRLYWYRQTLGQGPEFLTYFQNEAQLEKSRLLSDRFSAERPKGSFSTLEIQRTEQGDSAMYLCASSLAGQSYNSPLHFGNGTRLTVT.

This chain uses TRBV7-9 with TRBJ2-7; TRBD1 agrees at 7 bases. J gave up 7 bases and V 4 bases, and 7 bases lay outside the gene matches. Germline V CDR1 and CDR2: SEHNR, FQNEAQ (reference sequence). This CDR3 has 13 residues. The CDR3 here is CASSWGQPGEQYF. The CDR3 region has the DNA TGTGCCAGCAGCTGGGGACAGCCTGGGGAGCAGTACTTC.

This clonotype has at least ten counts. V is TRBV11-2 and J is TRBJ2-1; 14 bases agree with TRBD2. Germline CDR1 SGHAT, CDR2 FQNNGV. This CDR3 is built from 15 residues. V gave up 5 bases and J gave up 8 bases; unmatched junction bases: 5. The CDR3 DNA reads TGTGCCAGCAGCCCGGGACTAGCGGGGGTCTATGAGCAGTTCTTC. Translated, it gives CASSPGLAGVYEQFF.

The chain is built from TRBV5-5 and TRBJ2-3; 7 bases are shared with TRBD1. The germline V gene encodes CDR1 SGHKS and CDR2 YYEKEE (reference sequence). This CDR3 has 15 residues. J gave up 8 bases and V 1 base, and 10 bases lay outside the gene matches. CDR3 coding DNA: TGTGCCAGCAGCTTGAATGTCAGGGGGATCGGTACGCAGTATTTT. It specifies CASSLNVRGIGTQYF.

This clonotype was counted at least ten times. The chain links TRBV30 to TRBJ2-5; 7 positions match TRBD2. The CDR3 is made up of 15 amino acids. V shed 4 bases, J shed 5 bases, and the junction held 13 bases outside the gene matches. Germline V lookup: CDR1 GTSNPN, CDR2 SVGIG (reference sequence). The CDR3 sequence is CAWTEGFGGRETQYF. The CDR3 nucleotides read TGTGCCTGGACGGAGGGTTTCGGGGGGAGGGAGACCCAGTACTTC.

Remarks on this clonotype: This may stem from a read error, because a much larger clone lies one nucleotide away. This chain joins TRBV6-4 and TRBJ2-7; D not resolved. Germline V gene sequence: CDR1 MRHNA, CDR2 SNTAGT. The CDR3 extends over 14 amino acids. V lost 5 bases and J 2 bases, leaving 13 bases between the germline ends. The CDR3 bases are TGTGCCAGCAGTTACGGGCAACAGACCTACGAGCAGTACTTC. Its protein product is CASSYGQQTYEQYF.

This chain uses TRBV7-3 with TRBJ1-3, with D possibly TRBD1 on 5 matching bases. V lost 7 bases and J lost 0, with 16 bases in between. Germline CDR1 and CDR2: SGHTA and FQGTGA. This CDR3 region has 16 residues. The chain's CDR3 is CASTPPQASSGNTIYF. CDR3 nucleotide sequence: TGTGCCAGCACACCCCCACAGGCTAGCTCTGGAAACACCATATATTTT. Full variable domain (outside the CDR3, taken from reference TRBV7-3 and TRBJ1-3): GAGVSQTPSNKVTEKGKYVELRCDPISGHTALYWYRQSLGQGPEFLIYFQGTGAADDSGLPNDRFFAVRPEGSVSTLKIQRTERGDSAVYLCASTPPQASSGNTIYFGEGSWLTVV.

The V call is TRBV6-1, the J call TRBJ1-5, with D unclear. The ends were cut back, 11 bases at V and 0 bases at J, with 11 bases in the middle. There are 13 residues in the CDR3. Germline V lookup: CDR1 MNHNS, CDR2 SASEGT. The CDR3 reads CAARTNSNQPQHF. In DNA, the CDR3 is TGTGCCGCCAGAACAAATAGCAATCAGCCCCAGCATTTT.

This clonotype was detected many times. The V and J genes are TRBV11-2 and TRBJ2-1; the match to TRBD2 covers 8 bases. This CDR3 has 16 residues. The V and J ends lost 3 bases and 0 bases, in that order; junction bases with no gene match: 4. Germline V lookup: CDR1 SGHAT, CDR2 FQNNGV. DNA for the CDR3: TGTGCCAGCAGCTTCTCAAGCGGGAGCTCCTACAATGAGCAGTTCTTC. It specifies CASSFSSGSSYNEQFF.